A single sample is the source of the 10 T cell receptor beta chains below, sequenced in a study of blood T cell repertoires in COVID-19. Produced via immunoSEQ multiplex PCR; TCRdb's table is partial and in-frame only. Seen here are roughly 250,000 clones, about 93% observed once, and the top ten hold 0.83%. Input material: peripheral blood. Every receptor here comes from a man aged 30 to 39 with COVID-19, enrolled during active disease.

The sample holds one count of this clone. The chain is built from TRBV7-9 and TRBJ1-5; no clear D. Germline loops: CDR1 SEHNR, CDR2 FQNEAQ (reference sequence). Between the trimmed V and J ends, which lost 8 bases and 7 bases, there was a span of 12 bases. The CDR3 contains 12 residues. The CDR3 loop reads CASSDTEQPQHF. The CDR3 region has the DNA TGTGCCAGCTCCGATACAGAGCAGCCCCAGCATTTT. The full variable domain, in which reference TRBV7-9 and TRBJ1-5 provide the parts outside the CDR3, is DTGVSQNPRHKITKRGQNVTFRCDPISEHNRLYWYRQTLGQGPEFLTYFQNEAQLEKSRLLSDRFSAERPKGSFSTLEIQRTEQGDSAMYLCASSDTEQPQHFGDGTRLSIL.

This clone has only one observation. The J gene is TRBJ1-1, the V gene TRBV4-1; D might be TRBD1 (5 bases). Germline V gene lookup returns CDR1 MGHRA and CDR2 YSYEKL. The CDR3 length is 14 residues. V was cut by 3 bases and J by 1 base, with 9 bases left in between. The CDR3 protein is CASSHGGKNTEAFF. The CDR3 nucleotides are TGCGCCAGCAGCCACGGGGGGAAGAACACTGAAGCTTTCTTT.

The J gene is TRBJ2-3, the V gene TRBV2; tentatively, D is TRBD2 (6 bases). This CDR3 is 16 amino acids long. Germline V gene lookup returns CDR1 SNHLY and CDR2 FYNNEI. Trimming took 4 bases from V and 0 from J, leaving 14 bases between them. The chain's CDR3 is CASSAGRGTSTDTQYF. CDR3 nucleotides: TGTGCCAGCAGTGCTGGGCGGGGAACTAGCACAGATACGCAGTATTTT.

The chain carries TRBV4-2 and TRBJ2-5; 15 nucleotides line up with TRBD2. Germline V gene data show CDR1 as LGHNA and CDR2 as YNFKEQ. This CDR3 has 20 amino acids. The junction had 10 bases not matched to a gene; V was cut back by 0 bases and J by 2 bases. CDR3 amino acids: CASSQDRSWTSGGAQETQYF. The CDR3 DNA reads TGTGCCAGCAGCCAAGATCGATCTTGGACTAGCGGGGGGGCTCAAGAGACCCAGTACTTC.

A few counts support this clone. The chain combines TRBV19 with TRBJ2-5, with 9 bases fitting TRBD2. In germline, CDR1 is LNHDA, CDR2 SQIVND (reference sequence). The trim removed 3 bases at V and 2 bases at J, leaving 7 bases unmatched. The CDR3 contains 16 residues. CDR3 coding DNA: TGTGCCAGTAGTATTGGAGGTGCGGGGGGGCAAGAGACCCAGTACTTC. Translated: CASSIGGAGGQETQYF.

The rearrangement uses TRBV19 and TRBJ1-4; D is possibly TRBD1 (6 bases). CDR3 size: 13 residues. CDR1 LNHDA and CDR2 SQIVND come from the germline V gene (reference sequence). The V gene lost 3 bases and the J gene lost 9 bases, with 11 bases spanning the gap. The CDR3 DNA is TGTGCCAGTAGTATGGGGCAGGGGCAAAAACTGTTTTTT. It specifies CASSMGQGQKLFF.

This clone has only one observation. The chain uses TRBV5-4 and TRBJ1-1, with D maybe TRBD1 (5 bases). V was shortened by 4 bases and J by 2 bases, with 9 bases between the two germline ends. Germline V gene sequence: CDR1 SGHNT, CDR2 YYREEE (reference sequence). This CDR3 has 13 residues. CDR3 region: CASSPDSNTEAFF. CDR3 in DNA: TGTGCCAGCAGCCCCGACAGCAACACTGAAGCTTTCTTT.

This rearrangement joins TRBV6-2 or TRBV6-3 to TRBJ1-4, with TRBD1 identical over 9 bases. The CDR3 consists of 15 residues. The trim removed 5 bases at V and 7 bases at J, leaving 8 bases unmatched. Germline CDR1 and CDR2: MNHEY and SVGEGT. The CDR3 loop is CASSDAQGASEKLFF. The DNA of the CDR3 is TGTGCCAGCAGTGACGCACAGGGGGCGAGTGAAAAACTGTTTTTT.

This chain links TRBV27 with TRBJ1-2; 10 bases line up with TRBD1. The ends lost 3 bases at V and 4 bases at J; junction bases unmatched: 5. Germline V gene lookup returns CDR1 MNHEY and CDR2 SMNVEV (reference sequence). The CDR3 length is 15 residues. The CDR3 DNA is TGTGCCAGCAGTTTGTATGGGACAGGGGCCTATGGCTACACCTTC. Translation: CASSLYGTGAYGYTF.

The CDR3 is CASSLDVGALQETQYF. The DNA of the CDR3 is TGTGCCAGCAGCTTAGATGTGGGAGCCTTACAAGAGACCCAGTACTTC. This chain joins TRBV7-2 and TRBJ2-5; weak D call: TRBD2 (5 bases). Germline V gives CDR1 SGHTA, CDR2 FQGNSA. Trimming pared 1 base from V and 2 bases from J, leaving 14 bases between. This CDR3 comprises 16 residues. The variable domain in full, completed from reference TRBV7-2 and TRBJ2-5, reads GAGVSQSPSNKVTEKGKDVELRCDPISGHTALYWYRQSLGQGLEFLIYFQGNSAPDKSGLPSDRFSAERTGGSVSTLTIQRTQQEDSAVYLCASSLDVGALQETQYFGPGTRLLVL.